The text below deals with one TCR beta chain. Antigen unknown. The data were obtained in a study of cytomegalovirus exposure and HLA in healthy donors. Overall study context: Counted in an early data release were approximately 85 million unique TCRs from HLA-typed donors. Broader study findings: An analysis done earlier found most TCR beta V segments productive about 87% or about 30% of the time. In a later analysis, parvovirus B19, influenza, CMV and Epstein-Barr virus appeared linked to several top co-occurrence clusters.

With 60 Vbeta and 13 Jbeta primers, the PCR was carried out. Sequenced by immunoSEQ multiplex PCR; TCRdb stores in-frame clones only, minus some. The profile covers more than 60,000 clones, with around 73% appearing a single time and approximately 8.9% taken by the ten largest. This CDR3 region has 14 residues. Germline V CDR1 and CDR2: MDHEN, SYDVKM. Trimming shortened V by 6 bases and J by 0 bases, and 11 bases separated the two germline ends. The material sequenced was PBMCs. This receptor was taken from a woman aged 40-49 years in good health and CMV-seropositive. This chain joins TRBV28 and TRBJ1-1; D may be TRBD1 (5 bases). The CDR3 spells CASSFDSMNTEAFF. Written as DNA, the CDR3 is TGTGCCAGCAGCTTCGACAGCATGAACACTGAAGCTTTCTTT. The complete variable domain, with remaining parts taken from reference TRBV28 and TRBJ1-1, reads DVKVTQSSRYLVKRTGEKVFLECVQDMDHENMFWYRQDPGLGLRLIYFSYDVKMKEKGDIPEGYSVSREKKERFSLILESASTNQTSMYLCASSFDSMNTEAFFGQGTRLTVV.